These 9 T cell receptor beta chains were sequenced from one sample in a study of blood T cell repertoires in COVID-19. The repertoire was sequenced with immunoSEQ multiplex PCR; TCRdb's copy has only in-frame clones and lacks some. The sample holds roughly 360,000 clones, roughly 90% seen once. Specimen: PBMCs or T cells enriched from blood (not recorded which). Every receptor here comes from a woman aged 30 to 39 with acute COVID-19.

The CDR3 nucleotides are TGTGCCTGGAGCGCAGGGGGCGGTTCACCCCTCCACTTT. Translated: CAWSAGGGSPLHF. The rearrangement joins TRBV30 to TRBJ1-6; TRBD1 matches at 8 bases. The CDR3 contains 13 residues. J was trimmed by 9 bases and V by 3 bases; bases with no gene match: 4. Germline loops: CDR1 GTSNPN, CDR2 SVGIG (reference sequence).

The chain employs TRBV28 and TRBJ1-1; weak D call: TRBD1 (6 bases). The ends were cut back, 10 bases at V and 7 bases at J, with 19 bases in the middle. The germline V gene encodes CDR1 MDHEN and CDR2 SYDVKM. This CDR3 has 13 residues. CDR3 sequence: CATKRGGFGEAFF. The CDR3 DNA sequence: TGTGCCACCAAAAGGGGGGGCTTTGGTGAAGCTTTCTTT.

As DNA, the CDR3 is TGTGCCAGCAGCCGGCGGGGGAGGGATGAAAAACTGTTTTTT. Translated: CASSRRGRDEKLFF. This chain uses TRBV5-8 with TRBJ1-4; a weak D match, TRBD1 (5 bases). The CDR3 is 14 amino acids. CDR1 SGHTS and CDR2 YDEGEE come from the germline V gene. The V gene lost 4 bases and the J gene lost 6 bases, with 13 bases spanning the gap.

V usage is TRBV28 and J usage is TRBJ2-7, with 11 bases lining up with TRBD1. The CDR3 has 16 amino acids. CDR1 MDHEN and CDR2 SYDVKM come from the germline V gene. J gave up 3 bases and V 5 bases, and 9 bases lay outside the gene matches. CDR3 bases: TGTGCCAGCAGTCAAGTCCCCGGGACAGGGGGCTACGAGCAGTACTTC. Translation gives CASSQVPGTGGYEQYF.

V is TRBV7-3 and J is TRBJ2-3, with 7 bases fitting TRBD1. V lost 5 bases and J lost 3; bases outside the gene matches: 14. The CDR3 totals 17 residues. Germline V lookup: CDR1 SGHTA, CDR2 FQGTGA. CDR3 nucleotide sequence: TGTGCCAGCAGCCCCTGGGACAGAGCTTTTTCAACAGATACGCAGTATTTT. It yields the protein CASSPWDRAFSTDTQYF.

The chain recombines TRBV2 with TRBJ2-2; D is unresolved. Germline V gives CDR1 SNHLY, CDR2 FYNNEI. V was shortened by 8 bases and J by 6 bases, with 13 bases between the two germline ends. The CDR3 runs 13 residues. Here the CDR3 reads CASHRTAAGELFF. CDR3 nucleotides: TGTGCCAGCCATAGAACTGCCGCCGGGGAGCTGTTTTTT.

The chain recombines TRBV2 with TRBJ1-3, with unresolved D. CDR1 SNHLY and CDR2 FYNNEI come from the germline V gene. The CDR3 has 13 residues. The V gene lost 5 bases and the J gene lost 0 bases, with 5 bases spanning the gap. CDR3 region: CASSSFSGNTIYF. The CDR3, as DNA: TGTGCCAGCAGTTCTTTCTCTGGAAACACCATATATTTT.

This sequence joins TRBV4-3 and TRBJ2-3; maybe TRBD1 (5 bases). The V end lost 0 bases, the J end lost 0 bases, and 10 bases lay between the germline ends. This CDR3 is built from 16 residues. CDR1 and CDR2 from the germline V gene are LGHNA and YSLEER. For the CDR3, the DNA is TGCGCCAGCAGCCAAGATGCCAGGGCTAGCACAGATACGCAGTATTTT. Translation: CASSQDARASTDTQYF.

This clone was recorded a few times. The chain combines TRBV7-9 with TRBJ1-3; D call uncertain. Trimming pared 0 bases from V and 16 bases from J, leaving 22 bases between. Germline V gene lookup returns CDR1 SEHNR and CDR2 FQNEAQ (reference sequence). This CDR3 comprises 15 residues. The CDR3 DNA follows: TGTGCCAGCAGCTTAGCGGGCGCTGAGGGCGGCACTATGTATTTT. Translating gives CASSLAGAEGGTMYF.